This TCR beta chain was sequenced for a study of blood T cell repertoires in COVID-19. Study context: Researchers got acute and convalescent COVID-19 samples from the United States, Italy and Spain. T cells, B-cell-depleted T cells, or PBMCs supplied cDNA or gDNA.

Germline-derived CDR1 and CDR2 are WSHSY and SAAADI. The germline V and J ends were trimmed by 8 bases and 0 bases, with 14 bases remaining between them. CDR3 length: 15 residues. In the original workflow: Researchers report that nucleated cell counts were estimated from reference gene primer amplification. This table comes from immunoSEQ multiplex PCR, and its TCRdb copy is limited to in-frame clones, with some not included. The V and J calls and clone size come from that table; D and trimming were worked out from the DNA. The sample shows about 130,000 clones, around 78% of them seen only once. The sample taken for sequencing was peripheral blood. The receptor comes from a human donor in a cohort sampled during active COVID-19. This chain uses TRBV10-2 with TRBJ1-3; D perhaps matches TRBD1 (6 bases). The CDR3 here is CASRTGGASGNTIYF. DNA of the CDR3: TGCGCCAGCCGAACGGGGGGCGCCTCTGGAAACACCATATATTTT.